The 3 T cell receptor beta chains below all came from one sample that was sequenced in a study of shared clonotypes between healthy human individuals. The protocol was immunoSEQ multiplex PCR, while the TCRdb copy is restricted to in-frame clones and leaves out a portion. The table shows around 100,000 clones, with just over 65% occurring only once. The sequenced material came from memory CD8+ T cells sorted from blood. Subset denoted: CD45RO+ cells pooled with CCR7-negative TemRA cells. These receptors originate from a woman under 40 in good health.

This clone was seen just once. The chain carries TRBV5-4 and TRBJ1-2; possible D gene TRBD1, 5 bases. CDR3 length: 17 amino acids. The V gene's germline CDR1 is SGHNT and CDR2 YYREEE (reference sequence). With 3 bases removed from V and 7 bases from J, the gap between germline ends came to 25 bases. CDR3 protein: CASSSPKGRRRVSGYTF. In DNA form, the CDR3 reads TGTGCCAGCAGCTCACCTAAGGGACGTCGACGAGTGAGTGGCTACACCTTC.

The chain joins TRBV4-1 to TRBJ1-2; 10 positions agree with TRBD1. The CDR3 length is 19 residues. Germline V gene data show CDR1 as MGHRA and CDR2 as YSYEKL. The trim removed 4 bases at V and 7 bases at J, leaving 21 bases unmatched. CDR3 residues: CASSLGSLDRGSRESGYTF. In DNA form, the CDR3 reads TGCGCCAGCAGCCTGGGAAGTTTGGACAGGGGGTCCCGGGAGAGTGGCTACACCTTC.

The chain recombines TRBV15 with TRBJ2-1; 8 bases map to TRBD2. Germline V gives CDR1 LNHNV, CDR2 YYDKDF (reference sequence). CDR3 length: 15 residues. Unmatched junction bases numbered 5, after V lost 3 bases and J lost 4 bases. DNA of the CDR3: TGTGCCACCAGCAGCGTAGGCGGGGGGTACAATGAGCAGTTCTTC. Its protein product is CATSSVGGGYNEQFF.